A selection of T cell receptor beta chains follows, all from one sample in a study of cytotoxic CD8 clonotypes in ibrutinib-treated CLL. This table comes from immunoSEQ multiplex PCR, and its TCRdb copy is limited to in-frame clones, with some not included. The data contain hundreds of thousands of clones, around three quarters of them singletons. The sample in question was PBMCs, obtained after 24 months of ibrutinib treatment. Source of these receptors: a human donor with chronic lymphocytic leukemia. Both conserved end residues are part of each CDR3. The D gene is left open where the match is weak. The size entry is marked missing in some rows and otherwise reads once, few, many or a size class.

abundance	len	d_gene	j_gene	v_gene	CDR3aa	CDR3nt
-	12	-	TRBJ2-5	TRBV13	CASSPRWETQYF	TGTGCCAGCAGCCCCAGGTGGGAGACCCAGTACTTC
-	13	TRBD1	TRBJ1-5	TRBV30	CAWSRDSNQPQHF	TGTGCCTGGAGCCGGGACAGTAATCAGCCCCAGCATTTT
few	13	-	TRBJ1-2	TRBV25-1	CASSESRNYGYTF	TGTGCCAGCAGTGAATCCCGGAACTATGGCTACACCTTC
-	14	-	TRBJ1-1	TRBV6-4	CASSADGLNTEAFF	TGTGCCAGCAGCGCGGACGGACTGAACACTGAAGCTTTCTTT
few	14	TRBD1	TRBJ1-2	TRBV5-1	CASSQMTGGFGYTF	TGCGCCAGCAGCCAGATGACAGGGGGCTTTGGCTACACCTTC
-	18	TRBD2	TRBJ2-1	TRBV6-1	CASSERLAGGGSYNEQFF	TGTGCCAGCAGTGAGCGACTAGCGGGAGGAGGGTCCTACAATGAGCAGTTCTTC
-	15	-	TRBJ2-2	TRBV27	CASIADSANTGELFF	TGTGCCAGCATCGCGGACAGCGCGAACACCGGGGAGCTGTTTTTT
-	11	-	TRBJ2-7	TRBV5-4	CASSTSYEQYF	TGTGCCAGCAGCACTTCCTACGAGCAGTACTTC
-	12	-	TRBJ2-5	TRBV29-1	CSAQTGGETQYF	TGCAGCGCACAGACAGGTGGAGAGACCCAGTACTTC
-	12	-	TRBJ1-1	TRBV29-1	CSVGNREREAFF	TGCAGCGTTGGAAACAGGGAACGTGAAGCTTTCTTT
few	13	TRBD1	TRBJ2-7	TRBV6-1	CASRWDSPGEQYF	TGTGCCAGCCGTTGGGACAGCCCAGGCGAGCAGTACTTC
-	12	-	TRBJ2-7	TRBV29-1	CSVPVGGLQQYF	TGCAGCGTGCCAGTTGGGGGCCTGCAGCAGTACTTC
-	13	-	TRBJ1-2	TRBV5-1	CASSLAGVRGYTF	TGCGCCAGCAGCTTGGCCGGAGTTCGCGGCTACACCTTC
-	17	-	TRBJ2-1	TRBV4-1	CASSQDRWQSSYNEQFF	TGCGCCAGCAGCCAAGATCGGTGGCAGAGCTCCTACAATGAGCAGTTCTTC
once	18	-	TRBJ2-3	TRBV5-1	CASSSFRTGDSSTDTQYF	TGCGCCAGCAGCTCATTTCGAACCGGAGATTCTAGCACAGATACGCAGTATTTT
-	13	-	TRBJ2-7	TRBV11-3	CASSLEPGYEQYF	TGTGCCAGCAGCTTAGAACCGGGCTACGAGCAGTACTTC
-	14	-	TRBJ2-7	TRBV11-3	CASSSTGNGYEQYF	TGTGCCAGCAGCTCTACAGGGAACGGCTACGAGCAGTACTTC
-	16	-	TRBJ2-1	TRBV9	CASSVSTHIARNEQFF	TGTGCCAGCAGCGTATCGACTCACATCGCGCGCAATGAGCAGTTCTTC
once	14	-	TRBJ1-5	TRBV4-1	CASSQGTDNQPQHF	TGCGCCAGCAGCCAAGGGACTGACAATCAGCCCCAGCATTTT
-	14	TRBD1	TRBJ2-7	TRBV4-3	CASSPGQGAYEQYF	TGCGCCAGCAGCCCCGGACAGGGAGCCTACGAGCAGTACTTC
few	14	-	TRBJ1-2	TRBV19	CASSIGGNIYGYTF	TGTGCCAGTAGTATTGGGGGGAACATCTATGGCTACACCTTC
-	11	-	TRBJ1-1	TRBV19	CASSITTEAFF	TGTGCCAGTAGTATAACCACTGAAGCTTTCTTT
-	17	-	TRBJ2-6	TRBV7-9	CASSLAAYRAGANVLTF	TGTGCCAGCAGCTTAGCGGCATATCGAGCTGGGGCCAACGTCCTGACTTTC
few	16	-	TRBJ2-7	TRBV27	CASSPSVGTRSYEQYF	TGTGCCAGCAGTCCCTCAGTTGGGACTCGTTCCTACGAGCAGTACTTC
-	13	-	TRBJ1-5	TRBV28	CASRSRRVQPQHF	TGTGCCAGCAGGTCAAGGAGGGTTCAGCCCCAGCATTTT
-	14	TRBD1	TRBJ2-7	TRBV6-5	CASRRRTGAHEQYF	TGTGCCAGCAGACGACGGACAGGGGCCCACGAGCAGTACTTC
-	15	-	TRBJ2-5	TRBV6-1	CASSEMGQVQETQYF	TGTGCCAGCAGTGAAATGGGGCAGGTACAAGAGACCCAGTACTTC
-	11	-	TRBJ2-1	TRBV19	CASSGVSEQFF	TGTGCCAGTAGCGGAGTCAGTGAGCAGTTCTTC
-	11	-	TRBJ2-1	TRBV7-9	CASSLEGEQFF	TGTGCCAGCAGCTTAGAAGGTGAGCAGTTCTTC
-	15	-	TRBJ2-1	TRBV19	CASSMWGEEYNEQFF	TGTGCCAGTAGTATGTGGGGAGAGGAGTACAATGAGCAGTTCTTC
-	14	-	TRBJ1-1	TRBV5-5	CASSGKGLNTEAFF	TGTGCCAGCAGCGGGAAGGGGCTTAACACTGAAGCTTTCTTT
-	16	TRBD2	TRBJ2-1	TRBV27	CASIRIAGGPDNEQFF	TGTGCCAGCATTCGAATAGCGGGAGGGCCAGACAATGAGCAGTTCTTC
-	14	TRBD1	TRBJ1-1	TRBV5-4	CASIPGQRNTEAFF	TGTGCCAGCATCCCGGGACAGAGGAACACTGAAGCTTTCTTT
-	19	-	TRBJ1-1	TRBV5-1	CASSFKITGTPGRNTEAFF	TGCGCCAGCAGCTTTAAGATAACCGGGACCCCGGGGCGGAACACTGAAGCTTTCTTT
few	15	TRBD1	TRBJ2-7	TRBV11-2	CASSFGTVKRGEQYF	TGTGCCAGCAGCTTTGGGACAGTCAAACGAGGCGAGCAGTACTTC
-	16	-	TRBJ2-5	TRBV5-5	CASDSWLASSQETQYF	TGTGCCAGCGATAGCTGGCTAGCGAGTTCCCAAGAGACCCAGTACTTC
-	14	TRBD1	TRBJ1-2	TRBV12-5	CASGWGTGERGYTF	TGTGCTAGTGGTTGGGGAACAGGGGAGCGGGGCTACACCTTC
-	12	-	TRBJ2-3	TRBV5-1	CASSYQGATQYF	TGCGCCAGCAGCTATCAGGGTGCTACGCAGTATTTT
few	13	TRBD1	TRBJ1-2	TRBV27	CASRPGGNYGYTF	TGTGCCAGCAGACCAGGGGGGAACTATGGCTACACCTTC